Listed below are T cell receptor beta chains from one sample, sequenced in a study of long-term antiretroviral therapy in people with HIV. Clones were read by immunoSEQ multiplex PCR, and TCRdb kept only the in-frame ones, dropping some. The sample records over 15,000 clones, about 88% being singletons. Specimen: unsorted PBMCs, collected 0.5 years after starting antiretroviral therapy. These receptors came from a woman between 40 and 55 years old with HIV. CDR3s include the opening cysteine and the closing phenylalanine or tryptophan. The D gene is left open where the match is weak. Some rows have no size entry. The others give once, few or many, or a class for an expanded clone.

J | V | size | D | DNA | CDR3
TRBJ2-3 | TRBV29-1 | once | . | TGCAGCGCCGTCAGACTTGGCACAGATACGCAGTATTTT | CSAVRLGTDTQYF
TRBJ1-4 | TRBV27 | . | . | TGTGCCAGCAGTTTAGACGGATTTAATGAAAAACTGTTTTTT | CASSLDGFNEKLFF
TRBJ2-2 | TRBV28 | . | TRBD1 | TGTGCCAGCAGCCCCTACAGGACAGGGAACACCGGGGAGCTGTTTTTT | CASSPYRTGNTGELFF
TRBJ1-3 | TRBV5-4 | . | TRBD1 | TGTGCCAGCAGCTCTGACAGGGTGAGAAACACCATATATTTT | CASSSDRVRNTIYF
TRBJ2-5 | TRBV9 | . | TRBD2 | TGTGCCAGCAGCAGCGGGACTACCCAAGAGACCCAGTACTTC | CASSSGTTQETQYF
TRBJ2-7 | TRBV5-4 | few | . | TGTGCCAGCAGCTTGGATCTAGTAGTCAACGAGCAGTACTTC | CASSLDLVVNEQYF
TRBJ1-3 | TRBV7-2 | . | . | TGTGCCAGCAGCTTAGGGCCACCTGGGAGTGGAAACACCATATATTTT | CASSLGPPGSGNTIYF
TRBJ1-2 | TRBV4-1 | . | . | TGCGCCAGCAGCCGAGTAACAGGGACGGGCGGCTACACCTTC | CASSRVTGTGGYTF
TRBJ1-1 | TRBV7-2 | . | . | TGTGCCAGCAGCTTTGAGGCTAACACTGAAGCTTTCTTT | CASSFEANTEAFF
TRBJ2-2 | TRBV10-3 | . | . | TGTGCCATCAGTGAACCTGGGCACACCGGGGAGCTGTTTTTT | CAISEPGHTGELFF
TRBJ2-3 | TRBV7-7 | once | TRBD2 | TGTGCTAGCAGCTCTACGGGGGGGGCCACAGATACGCAGTATTTT | CASSSTGGATDTQYF
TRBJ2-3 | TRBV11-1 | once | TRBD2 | TGTGCCAGCAGCTTAGGACTAGCGGGACAGAATACGCAGTATTTT | CASSLGLAGQNTQYF
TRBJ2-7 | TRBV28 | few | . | TGTGCCAGCAGTTTACCGGGGACCTACGAGCAGTACTTC | CASSLPGTYEQYF
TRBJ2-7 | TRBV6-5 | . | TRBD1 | TGTGCCAGCAGCCTAAGACAGGGCTACGAGCAGTACTTC | CASSLRQGYEQYF
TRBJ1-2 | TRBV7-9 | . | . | TGTGCCAGCAGCTTTAGCGGCGATACTAACTATGGCTACACCTTC | CASSFSGDTNYGYTF
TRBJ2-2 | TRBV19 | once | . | TGTGCCAGTACCCTAGGACGGAGGGTGGGGACCGGGGAGCTGTTTTTT | CASTLGRRVGTGELFF
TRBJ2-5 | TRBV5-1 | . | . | TGCGCCAGCAGCTTGACTAGGGAAGAGACCCAGTACTTC | CASSLTREETQYF
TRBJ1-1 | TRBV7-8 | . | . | TGTGCCAGCAGCTTAGTAGGCAGGATGGTTGAAGCTTTCTTT | CASSLVGRMVEAFF
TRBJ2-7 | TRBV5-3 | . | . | TGTGCCAGAAGCTTGCCCAGGGTAGAGGTCTACGAGCAGTACTTC | CARSLPRVEVYEQYF
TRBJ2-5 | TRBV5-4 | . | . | TGTGCCAGCAGCGGGCAGGGCCAAGAGACCCAGTACTTC | CASSGQGQETQYF
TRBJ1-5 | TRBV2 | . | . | TGTGCCAGCAGTGAGACTAGCAATCAGCCCCAGCATTTT | CASSETSNQPQHF
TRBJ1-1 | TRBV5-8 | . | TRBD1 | TGTGCCAGCAGCATTGGACAGGGGGCGAACACTGAAGCTTTCTTT | CASSIGQGANTEAFF
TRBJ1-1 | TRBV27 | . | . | TGTGCCAGCAGTTCGACAGGCGACAACACTGAAGCTTTCTTT | CASSSTGDNTEAFF
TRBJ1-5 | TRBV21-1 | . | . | TGTGCCAGCACTGGTAGCATGGGGGCGCGAAATCAGCCCCAGCATTTT | CASTGSMGARNQPQHF
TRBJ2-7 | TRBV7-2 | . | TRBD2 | TGTGCCAGCAGCCCTGGGGTCGGGAGGGTATACGAGCAGTACTTC | CASSPGVGRVYEQYF
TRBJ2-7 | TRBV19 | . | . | TGTGCAGTGGGACCGAAAAAGGGCGAGCAGTACTTC | CAVGPKKGEQYF
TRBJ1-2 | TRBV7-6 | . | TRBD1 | TGTGCCAGCAGCTTAGCCCCATTGGGGGACAGGGATGGCTACACCTTC | CASSLAPLGDRDGYTF
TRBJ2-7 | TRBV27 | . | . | TGTGCCAGCAGTTTTCAGGCAGGGTTGGGCGAGCAGTACTTC | CASSFQAGLGEQYF
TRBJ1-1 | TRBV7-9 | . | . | TGTGCCAGCAGCTTAGGGGCAGGTGAAGCTTTCTTT | CASSLGAGEAFF
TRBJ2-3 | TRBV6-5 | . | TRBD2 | TGTGCCAGCAGCCCCTCGGGGGGATCAGATACGCAGTATTTT | CASSPSGGSDTQYF
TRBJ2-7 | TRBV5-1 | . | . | TGCGCCAGCAGAATAGGCCTCGAGCAGTACTTC | CASRIGLEQYF
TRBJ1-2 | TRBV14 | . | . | TGTGCCAGCAGCCAGGGGGGGGTCGGCTACACCTTC | CASSQGGVGYTF